One sample yielded the 30 T cell receptor beta chains listed below, sequenced in a study of siplizumab effects on memory and regulatory T cells. TCRdb's table, derived via immunoSEQ multiplex PCR, lists solely in-frame clones and lacks some. Here the sample spans about 120,000 clones, approximately 94% being singletons. Sequencing was performed on non-Treg CD4+ T cells sorted from blood. These receptors all stem from a human donor in good health.

This clone was recorded once. V gene TRBV9 combines with J gene TRBJ2-7; 11 positions match TRBD2. With V trimmed by 0 bases and J by 2 bases, 1 base remained unmatched. The CDR3 totals 15 residues. Germline values: CDR1 SGDLS, CDR2 YYNGEE. The CDR3 is CASSVGLAGTYEQYF. CDR3 DNA: TGTGCCAGCAGCGTAGGACTAGCGGGGACCTACGAGCAGTACTTC.

The CDR3 region is CASSLAWAGPVNTEAFF. The CDR3, as DNA: TGTGCCAGCAGCTTAGCTTGGGCGGGGCCTGTGAACACTGAAGCTTTCTTT. This chain links TRBV11-1 with TRBJ1-1; D is possibly TRBD1 (5 bases). In germline, CDR1 is SGHAT, CDR2 FQDESV (reference sequence). CDR3 length: 17 amino acids. The germline V and J ends were trimmed by 0 bases and 0 bases, with 14 bases remaining between them.

This chain links TRBV11-2 with TRBJ2-5, with TRBD2 matching over 9 bases. This CDR3 is 16 amino acids long. Per the germline V gene, CDR1 is SGHAT and CDR2 is FQNNGV. The J segment lost 4 bases and the V segment lost 1 base, leaving 7 bases of the junction unmatched. In DNA, the CDR3 is TGTGCCAGCAGCTTAGCCCTCGGTAGCGGGAGAGAGACCCAGTACTTC. Its protein is CASSLALGSGRETQYF.

This clone has a single count. V gene TRBV2 combines with J gene TRBJ2-5; D is undetermined. With the DNA end fitting TRBJ2-7 better, the J assignment may be wrong. The germline V gene encodes CDR1 SNHLY and CDR2 FYNNEI. This CDR3 is 13 amino acids long. The CDR3: CASKISQTYEQYF. For the CDR3, the DNA is TGTGCCAGCAAAATTAGCCAAACCTACGAGCAGTACTTC.

The rearrangement uses TRBV30 and TRBJ1-1; D uncertain. The germline gives CDR1 GTSNPN, CDR2 SVGIG (reference sequence). The CDR3 has 11 residues. Between the trimmed V and J ends, which lost 6 bases and 4 bases, there was a span of 9 bases. CDR3 sequence: CACGESTEAFF. In nucleotides, the CDR3 is TGTGCCTGCGGGGAATCCACTGAAGCTTTCTTT.

This clone showed up just once. The chain has TRBV27 and TRBJ2-1, with D perhaps matching TRBD1 (6 bases). The CDR3 loop spans 15 amino acids. V lost 6 bases and J lost 1, with 13 bases in between. Germline V gene lookup returns CDR1 MNHEY and CDR2 SMNVEV (reference sequence). The DNA of the CDR3 is TGTGCCAGCAGCCCTATGGGGGCATCCTACAATGAGCAGTTCTTC. Translated, it gives CASSPMGASYNEQFF.

This sequence joins TRBV5-5 and TRBJ1-2; D gene unclear. V lost 2 bases to trimming and J lost 0 bases, with 14 bases between them. Per the germline V gene, CDR1 is SGHKS and CDR2 is YYEKEE (reference sequence). The CDR3 contains 16 residues. The CDR3 sequence is CASSFLVRLANYGYTF. The CDR3 DNA reads TGTGCCAGCAGCTTTTTGGTAAGGCTAGCTAACTATGGCTACACCTTC. Filled out from reference TRBV5-5 and TRBJ1-2, the complete variable domain reads DAGVTQSPTHLIKTRGQQVTLRCSPISGHKSVSWYQQVLGQGPQFIFQYYEKEERGRGNFPDRFSARQFPNYSSELNVNALLLGDSALYLCASSFLVRLANYGYTFGSGTRLTVV.

The gene calls are TRBV7-2 and TRBJ2-2; 9 bases are a match to TRBD1. Germline V gives CDR1 SGHTA, CDR2 FQGNSA. After removal of 1 base from V and 7 bases from J, the junction contained 4 bases not matched to a gene. This CDR3 has 15 amino acids. For the CDR3, the DNA is TGTGCCAGCAGCTTAGACAGGGGGCGCGTCGGGGAGCTGTTTTTT. This sequence encodes CASSLDRGRVGELFF.

The chain recombines TRBV5-1 with TRBJ2-5; 7 bases fit TRBD1. Trimming removed 7 bases from V and 1 base from J; junction bases left unmatched: 4. The CDR3 sequence is 13 residues long. The germline gives CDR1 SGHRS, CDR2 YFSETQ. The CDR3 protein is CASAAGGQETQYF. Here the CDR3 DNA reads TGCGCCAGCGCCGCAGGGGGCCAAGAGACCCAGTACTTC.

The chain recombines TRBV5-1 with TRBJ1-4; 7 nucleotides match TRBD1. Per germline, CDR1 SGHRS and CDR2 YFSETQ. The CDR3 has 16 amino acids. V shed 1 base and J 5 bases; nucleotides not matched to a gene: 8. CDR3 loop: CASSLPGGVPNEKLFF. In DNA, the CDR3 is TGCGCCAGCAGCTTGCCAGGGGGGGTTCCAAATGAAAAACTGTTTTTT.

The rearrangement links TRBV7-3 to TRBJ2-2; D is possibly TRBD1 (6 bases). The germline CDR1 and CDR2 sequences are SGHTA and FQGTGA. V was trimmed by 3 bases and J by 8 bases, leaving 10 bases between them. CDR3 length: 13 residues. The CDR3 here is CASSFKGVGELFF. The CDR3 nucleotides read TGTGCCAGCAGCTTTAAGGGGGTAGGGGAGCTGTTTTTT.

This clone was observed a handful of times. The V gene is TRBV6-5, the J gene TRBJ2-7; D unclear. Trimming pared 7 bases from V and 2 bases from J, leaving 12 bases between. The germline CDR1 and CDR2 sequences are MNHEY and SVGAGI. The CDR3 has 13 residues. The CDR3 reads CASTSDQAYEQYF. The CDR3 nucleotides are TGTGCCAGCACCTCGGACCAAGCCTACGAGCAGTACTTC.

The J gene is TRBJ1-4, the V gene TRBV21-1; TRBD1, the D gene given by the table, was not confirmed from the DNA. TRBV21-1 is a pseudogene. The CDR3 contains 19 residues. DNA for the CDR3: TGTGCCAGCAGCAAAGGGAGCCCAAACCGGGACAGGGAGGCTGAAAAACTGTTTTTT. It is translated as CASSKGSPNRDREAEKLFF.

In its sample, this clone was seen once. The J gene is TRBJ2-7, the V gene TRBV19, with TRBD2 identical over 10 bases. This CDR3 region has 16 residues. CDR1 is LNHDA and CDR2 is SQIVND in the germline V gene (reference sequence). V shed 8 bases, J shed 1 base, and the junction held 11 bases outside the gene matches. The CDR3 DNA is TGTGCCAGTCGGAGGGCTAGCGGGAGATCTTCCTACGAGCAGTACTTC. Residues: CASRRASGRSSYEQYF. Filled out from reference TRBV19 and TRBJ2-7, the complete variable domain reads DGGITQSPKYLFRKEGQNVTLSCEQNLNHDAMYWYRQDPGQGLRLIYYSQIVNDFQKGDIAEGYSVSREKKESFPLTVTSAQKNPTAFYLCASRRASGRSSYEQYFGPGTRLTVT.

This chain links TRBV7-9 with TRBJ2-4, with 7 bases lining up with TRBD1. The CDR3 is 14 amino acids. CDR1 and CDR2 from the germline V gene are SEHNR and FQNEAQ (reference sequence). Germline trimming cut 5 bases from V and 1 base from J; bases unmatched to any gene: 2. The CDR3 spells CASSPQGAKNIQYF. The DNA for the CDR3 is TGTGCCAGCAGCCCACAGGGGGCCAAAAACATTCAGTACTTC.

V gene TRBV27 combines with J gene TRBJ2-5, with a weak D call TRBD2 (5 bases). Germline V gene data show CDR1 as MNHEY and CDR2 as SMNVEV (reference sequence). The CDR3 is made up of 15 amino acids. Deletions cut 6 bases from V and 5 bases from J, with 19 bases between. CDR3 coding DNA: TGTGCCAGCAGACGAACGGGGTTTGGGTGGGAGACCCAGTACTTC. This encodes CASRRTGFGWETQYF.

The chain recombines TRBV6-6 with TRBJ2-5, with 8 bases matching TRBD1. Per germline, CDR1 MNHNY and CDR2 SVGAGI (reference sequence). The CDR3 has 13 residues. The V and J ends lost 4 bases and 5 bases, in that order; junction bases with no gene match: 3. The CDR3 bases are TGTGCCAGCAGTTCAGGGGGCTCGGAGACCCAGTACTTC. It translates to CASSSGGSETQYF.

The CDR3 here is CASSGRAESTDTQYF. The CDR3, as DNA: TGTGCCAGCTCAGGCCGAGCGGAGAGCACAGATACGCAGTATTTT. This rearrangement joins TRBV18 to TRBJ2-3, with TRBD2 as a possible D gene (5 bases). This CDR3 region has 15 residues. Germline values: CDR1 KGHSH, CDR2 LQKENI. V lost 5 bases, J lost 0 bases, and 12 bases lay in between.

The J gene is TRBJ2-2, the V gene TRBV5-1; D is possibly TRBD1 (6 bases). The CDR3 loop spans 15 amino acids. V lost 2 bases, J lost 5 bases, and 13 bases lay in between. Germline V lookup: CDR1 SGHRS, CDR2 YFSETQ. The CDR3 DNA follows: TGCGCCAGCAGCTTCGATCGGACAGATACCGGGGAGCTGTTTTTT. Its protein product is CASSFDRTDTGELFF.

The chain combines TRBV5-1 with TRBJ2-5; 14 positions agree with TRBD2. Germline assignment: CDR1 SGHRS and CDR2 YFSETQ. J gave up 4 bases and V 3 bases, and 11 bases lay outside the gene matches. The CDR3 contains 18 residues. The CDR3 spells CASSYRLAGGQGVETQYF. CDR3 sequence (DNA): TGCGCCAGCAGCTACCGACTAGCGGGGGGGCAGGGAGTAGAGACCCAGTACTTC.

The chain has TRBV5-1 and TRBJ2-7, with TRBD2 identical over 9 bases. CDR1 and CDR2 from the germline V gene are SGHRS and YFSETQ. Losses at the gene ends were 0 bases for V and 4 bases for J; bases not matched to a gene: 5. The CDR3 is 15 amino acids. In nucleotides, the CDR3 is TGCGCCAGCAGCTTGGGCGGGACTAGCCTATACGAGCAGTACTTC. Its translation is CASSLGGTSLYEQYF. Looking up the rest from reference TRBV5-1 and TRBJ2-7 gives the full variable domain: KAGVTQTPRYLIKTRGQQVTLSCSPISGHRSVSWYQQTPGQGLQFLFEYFSETQRNKGNFPGRFSGRQFSNSRSEMNVSTLELGDSALYLCASSLGGTSLYEQYFGPGTRLTVT.

V gene TRBV6-4 combines with J gene TRBJ2-3; 9 bases line up with TRBD2. Trimming at V came to 5 bases and at J to 3 bases, leaving 6 bases not matched to a gene. CDR1 MRHNA and CDR2 SNTAGT come from the germline V gene. This CDR3 contains 15 residues. DNA for the CDR3: TGTGCCAGCAGTCGGTCGGGACTAGCTACAGATACGCAGTATTTT. Translating it yields CASSRSGLATDTQYF.

The chain couples TRBV25-1 to TRBJ1-5; D is unresolved. Per the germline V gene, CDR1 is MGHDK and CDR2 is SYGVNS. Trimming stripped 2 bases from V and 0 bases from J, with 5 bases between. This CDR3 has 14 residues. This CDR3 is CASSERHSNQPQHF. The CDR3 DNA is TGTGCCAGCAGTGAAAGGCATAGCAATCAGCCCCAGCATTTT.

This chain uses TRBV6-6 with TRBJ1-1, with TRBD1 identical over 10 bases. Germline V gene sequence: CDR1 MNHNY, CDR2 SVGAGI (reference sequence). Losses at the gene ends were 7 bases for V and 4 bases for J; bases not matched to a gene: 9. The CDR3 loop spans 15 amino acids. CDR3 in amino acids: CASKGQGSGSTEAFF. In DNA form, the CDR3 reads TGTGCCAGCAAGGGACAGGGGAGCGGGAGCACTGAAGCTTTCTTT.

V is TRBV7-9 and J is TRBJ2-7, with 10 bases aligning to TRBD1. Unmatched junction bases numbered 13, after V lost 3 bases and J lost 5 bases. This CDR3 spans 17 amino acids. The germline V gene encodes CDR1 SEHNR and CDR2 FQNEAQ (reference sequence). In DNA form, the CDR3 reads TGTGCCAGCAGCTTCGGGACAGGGGCTAATATCGTCAACGAGCAGTACTTC. Translating it yields CASSFGTGANIVNEQYF.

V usage is TRBV11-1 and J usage is TRBJ2-5, with TRBD2 as a possible D gene (6 bases). Trimming removed 3 bases at V and 5 bases at J, with 19 bases between. The germline CDR1 and CDR2 sequences are SGHAT and FQDESV (reference sequence). This CDR3 has 16 residues. The CDR3 loop reads CASSFRLVGGSETQYF. The DNA for the CDR3 is TGTGCCAGCAGCTTCAGACTAGTGGGAGGTAGTGAGACCCAGTACTTC.

The V gene is TRBV7-9, the J gene TRBJ1-1; D might be TRBD1 (6 bases). Trimming stripped 6 bases from V and 1 base from J, with 9 bases between. Germline loops: CDR1 SEHNR, CDR2 FQNEAQ (reference sequence). CDR3 length: 13 amino acids. The CDR3 region is CASRAQGNTEAFF. The CDR3 region has the DNA TGTGCCAGCAGGGCACAGGGGAACACTGAAGCTTTCTTT. The whole variable domain, remainder taken from reference TRBV7-9 and TRBJ1-1, is DTGVSQNPRHKITKRGQNVTFRCDPISEHNRLYWYRQTLGQGPEFLTYFQNEAQLEKSRLLSDRFSAERPKGSFSTLEIQRTEQGDSAMYLCASRAQGNTEAFFGQGTRLTVV.

This chain links TRBV5-5 with TRBJ1-5, with D maybe TRBD1 (5 bases). The germline V gene has CDR1 SGHKS and CDR2 YYEKEE (reference sequence). V was clipped by 4 bases and J by 1 base, with 15 bases between them. This CDR3 contains 16 residues. This CDR3 is CASSAAQRDSNQPQHF. CDR3 DNA sequence: TGTGCCAGCAGCGCCGCCCAACGGGACAGCAATCAGCCCCAGCATTTT.

The chain has TRBV5-1 and TRBJ2-7, with no clear D. The CDR3 has 15 residues. The V and J ends lost 0 bases and 9 bases respectively, with 19 bases between them. Looked up from germline, CDR1 is SGHRS and CDR2 is YFSETQ. The CDR3 spells CASSLDLGGGRGQYF. As DNA, the CDR3 is TGCGCCAGCAGCTTGGATCTGGGCGGTGGGCGCGGGCAGTACTTC.

The CDR3 DNA reads as TGTGCCAGCAGCTTTCTGGGTAATGGCTACACCTTC. It yields the protein CASSFLGNGYTF. The chain links TRBV7-9 to TRBJ1-2; D gene uncertain. The CDR3 sequence is 12 residues long. V was trimmed by 3 bases and J by 6 bases, leaving 8 bases between them. In germline, CDR1 is SEHNR, CDR2 FQNEAQ (reference sequence).